These 26 T cell receptor beta chains were sequenced from one sample in a study of T cells in Graves' hyperthyroidism and ophthalmopathy. Amplified TCR beta CDR3 regions came from RNA transcripts. Using the HTBI primer set, a first-round RT-PCR was run on the TCR CDR3. One entry per CDR3 protein, called by TCRdb with MiXCR from the multiplex PCR reads. This sample has 90,000 to 120,000 distinct CDR3 sequences, with approximately 15% found just once. The material sequenced was blood. The receptor set was obtained from a woman aged 50 to 60 with Graves' hyperthyroidism.

This clonotype has ten or more counts. This chain joins TRBV2 and TRBJ1-4; possible D gene TRBD1, 6 bases. V gave up 1 base and J gave up 4 bases, with 19 bases separating them. The CDR3 is 18 residues long. The germline gives CDR1 SNHLY, CDR2 FYNNEI. In DNA form, the CDR3 reads TGTGCCAGCAGTGAAGACAGGGCGACTCGTGCTTTTAATGAAAAACTGTTTTTT. It is translated as CASSEDRATRAFNEKLFF.

This clonotype was recorded many times. The DNA for the CDR3 is TGTGCCAGCAGCCTAACAGGGGGAAATGGCTACACCTTC. Amino acid sequence: CASSLTGGNGYTF. V is TRBV27 and J is TRBJ1-2, with TRBD1 matching 8 bases. The V and J ends lost 6 bases and 6 bases, in that order; junction bases with no gene match: 6. The germline CDR1 and CDR2 sequences are MNHEY and SMNVEV (reference sequence). The CDR3 totals 13 residues.

This clonotype was observed at least ten times. The V call is TRBV19, the J call TRBJ2-2; D is unclear. The length of the CDR3 is 16 residues. V lost 0 bases and J 2 bases, leaving 10 bases between the germline ends. Germline V gene sequence: CDR1 LNHDA, CDR2 SQIVND (reference sequence). The CDR3 loop reads CASSIDSRFNTGELFF. As DNA, the CDR3 is TGTGCCAGTAGTATAGATTCGAGATTTAACACCGGGGAGCTGTTTTTT.

This clonotype was counted ten times or more. The J gene is TRBJ2-2, the V gene TRBV7-3, with a weak D call TRBD2 (6 bases). The CDR3 extends over 13 amino acids. Germline V gene sequence: CDR1 SGHTA, CDR2 FQGTGA. Trimming pared 3 bases from V and 5 bases from J, leaving 7 bases between. The CDR3 here is CASSFGGTGELFF. DNA for the CDR3: TGTGCCAGCAGCTTCGGGGGAACCGGGGAGCTGTTTTTT. Full variable domain (remainder filled in from reference TRBV7-3 and TRBJ2-2): GAGVSQTPSNKVTEKGKYVELRCDPISGHTALYWYRQSLGQGPEFLIYFQGTGAADDSGLPNDRFFAVRPEGSVSTLKIQRTERGDSAVYLCASSFGGTGELFFGEGSRLTVL.

This clonotype came up many times. The chain's CDR3 is CASSLGGSDEQYF. In nucleotides, the CDR3 is TGTGCCAGCAGTTTAGGCGGGAGTGACGAGCAGTACTTC. The chain joins TRBV28 to TRBJ2-7; TRBD2 agrees at 7 bases. The trim removed 2 bases at V and 5 bases at J, leaving 3 bases unmatched. CDR3 size: 13 residues. Germline values: CDR1 MDHEN, CDR2 SYDVKM.

This clonotype was detected ten times or more. The rearrangement uses TRBV11-2 and TRBJ2-6; TRBD1 matches at 11 bases. Germline CDR1 is SGHAT and CDR2 is FQNNGV. The CDR3 extends over 19 amino acids. The V segment lost 4 bases and the J segment 4 bases; nucleotides outside the gene matches: 12. CDR3 sequence (DNA): TGTGCCAGCAGCTCCATCTACCGGACAGGGGGCGTGGGGGCCAACGTCCTGACTTTC. Its translation: CASSSIYRTGGVGANVLTF.

This clonotype has ten or more counts. V gene TRBV7-2 combines with J gene TRBJ1-1, with D perhaps matching TRBD1 (6 bases). Trimming removed 5 bases at V and 2 bases at J, with 9 bases between. This CDR3 contains 13 residues. Germline CDR1 and CDR2: SGHTA and FQGNSA. In nucleotides, the CDR3 is TGTGCCAGCAGCCAACAGGGTAACACTGAAGCTTTCTTT. This codes for CASSQQGNTEAFF.

There are a few counts of this clonotype. The chain has TRBV6-5 and TRBJ2-2, with TRBD2 matching 10 bases. The CDR3 covers 14 residues. CDR1 is MNHEY and CDR2 is SVGAGI in the germline V gene. J lost 4 bases, V lost 4 bases, and 0 bases had no gene match. The CDR3 DNA follows: TGTGCCAGCAGTTCTAGCGGGGGCACCGGGGAGCTGTTTTTT. It specifies CASSSSGGTGELFF.

The table lists this clonotype with many counts. This sequence joins TRBV6-1 and TRBJ1-2, with 7 positions matching TRBD1. This CDR3 is built from 14 residues. The trim removed 5 bases at V and 4 bases at J, leaving 7 bases unmatched. Germline V CDR1 and CDR2: MNHNS, SASEGT. CDR3 in DNA: TGTGCCAGCAGTAATGCCGGGACAGCCTATGGCTACACCTTC. As protein: CASSNAGTAYGYTF.

The rearrangement joins TRBV10-2 to TRBJ2-3, with 10 bases that match TRBD2. The CDR3 is 17 amino acids. Germline V gives CDR1 WSHSY, CDR2 SAAADI. V trimming: 7 bases; J trimming: 0 bases; junction bases outside the gene matches: 10. CDR3 sequence (DNA): TGCGCCAGCACCCCGGGGATTAGCGGGAGGAGCACAGATACGCAGTATTTT. Translation: CASTPGISGRSTDTQYF.

This clonotype has a count of ten or more. The rearrangement links TRBV29-1 to TRBJ2-1, with D possibly being TRBD1 (6 bases). Trimming shortened V by 7 bases and J by 10 bases, and 17 bases separated the two germline ends. The germline gives CDR1 SQVTM, CDR2 ANQGSEA. The CDR3 runs 12 residues. The CDR3 here is CSAAGERGEQFF. In nucleotides, the CDR3 is TGCAGCGCCGCTGGGGAGAGGGGGGAGCAGTTCTTC.

This clonotype was seen repeatedly, ten times or more. The genes are TRBV28 and TRBJ2-7; no firm D call. The V end was cut by 2 bases, the J end by 7 bases, with 12 bases between. The length of the CDR3 is 13 residues. CDR1 is MDHEN, CDR2 SYDVKM, per germline. The CDR3 region has the DNA TGTGCCAGCAGTTTACCTTCTGGGTATGAGCAGTACTTC. Residues: CASSLPSGYEQYF. The whole variable domain, filled in from reference TRBV28 and TRBJ2-7, reads DVKVTQSSRYLVKRTGEKVFLECVQDMDHENMFWYRQDPGLGLRLIYFSYDVKMKEKGDIPEGYSVSREKKERFSLILESASTNQTSMYLCASSLPSGYEQYFGPGTRLTVT.

This clonotype appeared many times. The rearrangement uses TRBV20-1 and TRBJ1-1; D not resolved. The ends were cut back, 0 bases at V and 11 bases at J, with 7 bases in the middle. Germline V gene sequence: CDR1 DFQATT, CDR2 SNEGSKA (reference sequence). The CDR3 contains 10 residues. This chain's CDR3 is CSARDSRAFF. The CDR3 region has the DNA TGCAGTGCTAGAGATAGTAGGGCTTTCTTT.

The table lists this clonotype with many counts. This chain links TRBV6-2 or TRBV6-3 with TRBJ2-1; 8 nucleotides agree with TRBD2. This CDR3 comprises 16 residues. Trimming cost V 2 bases and J 5 bases; bases outside gene matches: 8. In germline, CDR1 is MNHEY, CDR2 SVGEGT. The CDR3 DNA follows: TGTGCCAGCAGTTACCTCCCGGGACTAGGGGACAATGAGCAGTTCTTC. As protein: CASSYLPGLGDNEQFF.

This clonotype has at least ten counts. This chain connects TRBV20-1 to TRBJ2-1; 8 nucleotides match TRBD2. CDR3 length equals 16 residues. With V trimmed by 4 bases and J by 1 base, 9 bases remained unmatched. CDR1 and CDR2 (germline): DFQATT, SNEGSKA (reference sequence). The CDR3 loop reads CSAILDSGISYNEQFF. In DNA form, the CDR3 reads TGCAGTGCTATCCTCGATAGCGGGATTTCCTACAATGAGCAGTTCTTC.

This clonotype was seen repeatedly, ten times or more. V and J are TRBV5-1 and TRBJ2-1; TRBD2 agrees at 14 bases. J gave up 7 bases and V 2 bases, and 2 bases lay outside the gene matches. Germline V gene sequence: CDR1 SGHRS, CDR2 YFSETQ. This CDR3 region has 15 residues. CDR3 in amino acids: CASSFGTSGRNEQFF. The CDR3 bases are TGCGCCAGCAGCTTTGGGACTAGCGGGAGAAATGAGCAGTTCTTC. The full variable domain, its missing parts supplied by reference TRBV5-1 and TRBJ2-1, is KAGVTQTPRYLIKTRGQQVTLSCSPISGHRSVSWYQQTPGQGLQFLFEYFSETQRNKGNFPGRFSGRQFSNSRSEMNVSTLELGDSALYLCASSFGTSGRNEQFFGPGTRLTVL.

This clonotype was seen repeatedly, ten times or more. The chain combines TRBV15 with TRBJ1-2, with TRBD1 as a possible D gene (5 bases). The V gene's germline CDR1 is LNHNV and CDR2 YYDKDF (reference sequence). V was trimmed by 4 bases and J by 1 base, leaving 7 bases between them. The CDR3 length is 13 residues. CDR3 DNA: TGTGCCACCAGCAAGGGGTATAACTATGGCTACACCTTC. It encodes CATSKGYNYGYTF.

There are many counts of this clonotype. The gene calls are TRBV20-1 and TRBJ1-1, with 9 bases that match TRBD1. V lost 1 base, J lost 5 bases, and 5 bases stayed unmatched. Germline V gives CDR1 DFQATT, CDR2 SNEGSKA (reference sequence). The CDR3 runs 14 residues. The CDR3, as DNA: TGCAGTGCTAGAGCGGGACAGGGAGATACTGAAGCTTTCTTT. Translating it yields CSARAGQGDTEAFF.

At least ten counts were recorded for this clonotype. J is TRBJ2-3 and V is TRBV14; no reliable D call. Germline assignment: CDR1 SGHDN and CDR2 FVKESK. The CDR3 has 17 amino acids. Trimming removed 0 bases from V and 6 bases from J, with 19 bases in between. The CDR3 is CASSQDRQTQSMDTQYF. Here the CDR3 DNA reads TGTGCCAGCAGCCAAGATCGGCAGACCCAAAGCATGGATACGCAGTATTTT.

This sequence joins TRBV7-6 and TRBJ2-2, with a tentative D call TRBD1 (5 bases). Germline-derived CDR1 and CDR2 are SGHVS and FNYEAQ. The CDR3 runs 15 residues. Trimming cost V 5 bases and J 2 bases, with 12 bases left between them. The CDR3 is CASSDTGINTGELFF. CDR3 nucleotides: TGTGCCAGCAGCGATACAGGAATTAACACCGGGGAGCTGTTTTTT.

This clonotype was seen ten or more times. This chain joins TRBV11-2 and TRBJ2-2; D possibly corresponds to TRBD2 (5 bases). Germline V gene data show CDR1 as SGHAT and CDR2 as FQNNGV. V was trimmed by 2 bases and J by 0 bases, leaving 13 bases between them. The CDR3 is 17 amino acids. The CDR3 sequence is CASSLRASGANTGELFF. DNA for the CDR3: TGTGCCAGCAGCTTACGCGCCAGCGGAGCGAACACCGGGGAGCTGTTTTTT.

J is TRBJ2-1 and V is TRBV28; 11 bases are shared with TRBD2. This CDR3 region has 16 residues. The V gene end was trimmed by 5 bases and the J gene end by 5 bases; junction bases not matched to a gene: 8. The germline V gene has CDR1 MDHEN and CDR2 SYDVKM. CDR3 loop: CASSSPPSGRNNEQFF. The CDR3 DNA sequence: TGTGCCAGCAGTAGCCCCCCTAGCGGGAGGAACAATGAGCAGTTCTTC. Using reference TRBV28 and TRBJ2-1 for the parts outside the CDR3, the full variable domain is DVKVTQSSRYLVKRTGEKVFLECVQDMDHENMFWYRQDPGLGLRLIYFSYDVKMKEKGDIPEGYSVSREKKERFSLILESASTNQTSMYLCASSSPPSGRNNEQFFGPGTRLTVL.

This clonotype was seen at least ten times. V and J are TRBV12-3 or TRBV12-4 and TRBJ1-1, with no clear D. The CDR3 runs 11 residues. V lost 3 bases and J lost 7, with 6 bases in between. The CDR3 region is CASSFMVEAFF. CDR3 nucleotides: TGTGCCAGCAGTTTCATGGTTGAAGCTTTCTTT.

This clonotype was recorded many times. The chain uses TRBV5-5 and TRBJ2-1; D call uncertain. This CDR3 spans 12 amino acids. CDR1 and CDR2 (germline): SGHKS, YYEKEE (reference sequence). The V end was cut by 0 bases, the J end by 9 bases, with 7 bases between. The CDR3 DNA sequence: TGTGCCAGCAGCTTGGCGTTGTCTGAGCAGTTCTTC. Its translation: CASSLALSEQFF.

This clonotype was seen repeatedly, ten times or more. V is TRBV30 and J is TRBJ1-5; TRBD1 matches at 7 bases. After removal of 4 bases from V and 4 bases from J, the junction contained 1 base not matched to a gene. The V gene's germline CDR1 is GTSNPN and CDR2 SVGIG (reference sequence). This CDR3 spans 12 amino acids. CDR3 region: CAWKQGNQPQHF. CDR3 coding DNA: TGTGCCTGGAAACAGGGGAATCAGCCCCAGCATTTT.

This rearrangement joins TRBV20-1 to TRBJ2-3; TRBD2 matches 14 bases. Germline V gene sequence: CDR1 DFQATT, CDR2 SNEGSKA (reference sequence). The V and J ends lost 6 bases and 3 bases, in that order; junction bases with no gene match: 8. The CDR3 is 16 residues long. The CDR3 sequence is CSAPGTSGSLTDTQYF. The CDR3 nucleotides read TGCAGTGCCCCCGGGACTAGCGGGAGTTTGACAGATACGCAGTATTTT.